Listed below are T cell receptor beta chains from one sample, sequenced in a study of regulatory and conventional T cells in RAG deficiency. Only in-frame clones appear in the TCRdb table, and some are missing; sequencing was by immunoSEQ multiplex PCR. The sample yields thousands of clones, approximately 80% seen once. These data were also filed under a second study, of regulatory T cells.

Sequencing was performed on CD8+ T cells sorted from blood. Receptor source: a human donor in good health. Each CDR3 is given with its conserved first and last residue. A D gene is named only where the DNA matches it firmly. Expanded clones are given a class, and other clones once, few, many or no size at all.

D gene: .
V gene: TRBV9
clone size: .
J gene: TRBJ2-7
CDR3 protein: CASSVDLGGLAEQYF
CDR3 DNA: TGTGCCAGCAGCGTAGACCTGGGGGGGCTAGCTGAGCAGTACTTC

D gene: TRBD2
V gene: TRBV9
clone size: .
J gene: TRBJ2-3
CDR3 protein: CASSVGSLAGYTDTQYF
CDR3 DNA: TGTGCCAGCAGCGTAGGAAGTCTAGCGGGATACACAGATACGCAGTATTTT

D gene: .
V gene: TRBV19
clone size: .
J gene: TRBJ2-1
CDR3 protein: CASGTHLPNLEQFF
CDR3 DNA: TGTGCCAGTGGAACCCACCTCCCGAACTTGGAGCAGTTCTTC

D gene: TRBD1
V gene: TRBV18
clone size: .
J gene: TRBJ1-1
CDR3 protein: CASSPETGWATEAFF
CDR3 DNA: TGTGCCAGCTCACCAGAGACAGGGTGGGCCACTGAAGCTTTCTTT

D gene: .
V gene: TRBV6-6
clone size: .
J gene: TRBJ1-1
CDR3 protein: CASSYSQNTEAFF
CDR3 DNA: TGTGCCAGCAGTTACTCCCAGAACACTGAAGCTTTCTTT

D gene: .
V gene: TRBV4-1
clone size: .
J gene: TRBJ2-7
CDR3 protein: CASSQVERGGQGRFGDF
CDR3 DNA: TGCGCCAGCAGCCAAGTCGAGCGGGGGGGACAGGGTAGGTTTGGGGACTTC

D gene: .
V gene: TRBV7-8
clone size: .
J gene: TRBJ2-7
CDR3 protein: CASSYTGNEQYF
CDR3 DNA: TGTGCCAGCAGCTACACGGGTAACGAGCAGTACTTC

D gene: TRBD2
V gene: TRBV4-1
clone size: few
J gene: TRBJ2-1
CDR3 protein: CASSPPGRDEQFF
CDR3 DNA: TGCGCCAGCAGCCCCCCCGGGAGGGATGAGCAGTTCTTC

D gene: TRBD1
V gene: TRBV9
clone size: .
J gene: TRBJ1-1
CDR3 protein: CASSVGTGANTEAFF
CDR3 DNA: TGTGCCAGCAGCGTAGGCACAGGGGCAAACACTGAAGCTTTCTTT

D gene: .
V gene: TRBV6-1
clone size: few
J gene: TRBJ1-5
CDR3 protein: CASSEARGNQPQHF
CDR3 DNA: TGTGCCAGCAGTGAAGCGCGCGGGAATCAGCCCCAGCATTTT

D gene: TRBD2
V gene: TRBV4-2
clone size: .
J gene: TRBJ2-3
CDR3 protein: CASSPTSVEVTDTQYF
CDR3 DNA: TGTGCCAGCAGCCCTACTAGCGTAGAAGTAACAGATACGCAGTATTTT